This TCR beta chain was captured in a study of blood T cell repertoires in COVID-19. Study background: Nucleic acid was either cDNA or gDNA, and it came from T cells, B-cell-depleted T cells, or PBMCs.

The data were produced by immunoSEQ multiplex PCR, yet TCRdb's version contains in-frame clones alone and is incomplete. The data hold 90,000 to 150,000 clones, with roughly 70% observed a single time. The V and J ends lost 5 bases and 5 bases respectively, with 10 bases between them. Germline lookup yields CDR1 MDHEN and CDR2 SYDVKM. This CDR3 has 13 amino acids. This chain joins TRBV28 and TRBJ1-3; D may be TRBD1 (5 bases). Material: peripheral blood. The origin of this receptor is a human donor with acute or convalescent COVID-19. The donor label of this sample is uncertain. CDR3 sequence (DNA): TGTGCCAGCAGTGGTGGGGCTAGAAACACCATATATTTT. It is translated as CASSGGARNTIYF.